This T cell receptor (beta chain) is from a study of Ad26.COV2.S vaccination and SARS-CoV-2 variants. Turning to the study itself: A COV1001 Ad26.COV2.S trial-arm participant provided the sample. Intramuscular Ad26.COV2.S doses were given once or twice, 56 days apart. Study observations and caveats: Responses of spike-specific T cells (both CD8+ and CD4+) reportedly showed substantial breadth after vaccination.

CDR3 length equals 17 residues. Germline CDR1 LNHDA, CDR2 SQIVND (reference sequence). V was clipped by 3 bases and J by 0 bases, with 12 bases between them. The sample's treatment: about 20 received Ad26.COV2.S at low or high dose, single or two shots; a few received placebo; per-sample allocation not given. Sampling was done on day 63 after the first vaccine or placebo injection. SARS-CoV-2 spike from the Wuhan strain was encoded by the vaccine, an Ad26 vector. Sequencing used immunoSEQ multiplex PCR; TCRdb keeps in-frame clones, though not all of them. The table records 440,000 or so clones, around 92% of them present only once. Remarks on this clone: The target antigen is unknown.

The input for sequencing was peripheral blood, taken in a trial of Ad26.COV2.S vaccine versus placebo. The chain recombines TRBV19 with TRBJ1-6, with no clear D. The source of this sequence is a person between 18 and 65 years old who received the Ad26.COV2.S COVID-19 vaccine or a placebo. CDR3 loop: CASSIGKGSSYNSPLHF. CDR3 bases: TGTGCCAGTAGTATTGGGAAAGGAAGCTCCTATAATTCACCCCTCCACTTT.